This T cell receptor (beta chain) was documented in a study of glioma-infiltrating T cells after dendritic cell vaccination. Turning to the study itself: Treatment, given 2003 to 2012, was autologous tumor lysate-pulsed dendritic cell vaccination.

The primer mix had 60 V beta and 13 J beta primers. Produced via immunoSEQ multiplex PCR; TCRdb's table is partial and in-frame only. The sample records roughly 85,000 clones, 85% being singletons. With 3 bases clipped from V and 4 bases from J, the junction kept 6 bases outside the gene matches. Germline V lookup: CDR1 KGHSH, CDR2 LQKENI. The CDR3 contains 15 residues. Stated time point: after dendritic cell vaccination, including at tumor progression/relapse. Isocitrate dehydrogenase mutation was absent in all glioblastoma patients. The TCR originated in a human donor with glioblastoma. V gene TRBV18 combines with J gene TRBJ2-3; 8 bases map to TRBD2. This material consisted of blood, taken after dendritic cell vaccination. CDR3 DNA sequence: TGTGCCAGCTCACCCGCCTTGCGGGAGGCAGATACGCAGTATTTT. Translation: CASSPALREADTQYF.